The next 3 T cell receptor beta chains were all read from a single sample in a study of T cells in Graves' hyperthyroidism and ophthalmopathy. Amplification of TCR beta CDR3 regions used RNA as the template. The primer set for the first-round RT-PCR of the TCR CDR3 was HTBI. TCRdb re-called the multiplex PCR reads through MiXCR, storing one row per CDR3 protein. The repertoire consists of a few hundred thousand distinct CDR3 sequences, with approximately 14% occurring once and the leading ten covering under 8%. Material: blood. The receptors here all came from a young woman with Graves' hyperthyroidism.

The rearrangement joins TRBV20-1 to TRBJ1-1, with D maybe TRBD1 (6 bases). The germline V gene has CDR1 DFQATT and CDR2 SNEGSKA (reference sequence). The CDR3 covers 15 residues. V was pared by 3 bases and J by 5 bases, with 19 bases between. The CDR3 here is CSARALGGAWTEAFF. The CDR3 bases are TGCAGTGCTAGGGCTCTAGGGGGGGCTTGGACTGAAGCTTTCTTT.

This sequence joins TRBV3-1 and TRBJ2-5; D is perhaps TRBD2 (6 bases). Trimming took 0 bases from V and 5 from J, leaving 13 bases between them. Germline V CDR1 and CDR2: LGHDT, YNNKEL (reference sequence). The CDR3 has 15 residues. In DNA, the CDR3 is TGTGCCAGCAGCCAAGATCGCGGGGCCAGTGAGACCCAGTACTTC. Translation: CASSQDRGASETQYF.

This clonotype has a count of ten or more. The chain employs TRBV7-2 and TRBJ2-5, with 7 nucleotides matching TRBD2. Germline values: CDR1 SGHTA, CDR2 FQGNSA. J was trimmed by 1 base and V by 4 bases; bases with no gene match: 12. The CDR3 loop spans 17 amino acids. The CDR3 coding sequence is TGTGCCAGCAGCTCGGCTCCAGAGCTAGCGGCCCAAGAGACCCAGTACTTC. Translating gives CASSSAPELAAQETQYF. The entire variable domain, with the rest obtained from reference TRBV7-2 and TRBJ2-5, is as follows: GAGVSQSPSNKVTEKGKDVELRCDPISGHTALYWYRQSLGQGLEFLIYFQGNSAPDKSGLPSDRFSAERTGGSVSTLTIQRTQQEDSAVYLCASSSAPELAAQETQYFGPGTRLLVL.